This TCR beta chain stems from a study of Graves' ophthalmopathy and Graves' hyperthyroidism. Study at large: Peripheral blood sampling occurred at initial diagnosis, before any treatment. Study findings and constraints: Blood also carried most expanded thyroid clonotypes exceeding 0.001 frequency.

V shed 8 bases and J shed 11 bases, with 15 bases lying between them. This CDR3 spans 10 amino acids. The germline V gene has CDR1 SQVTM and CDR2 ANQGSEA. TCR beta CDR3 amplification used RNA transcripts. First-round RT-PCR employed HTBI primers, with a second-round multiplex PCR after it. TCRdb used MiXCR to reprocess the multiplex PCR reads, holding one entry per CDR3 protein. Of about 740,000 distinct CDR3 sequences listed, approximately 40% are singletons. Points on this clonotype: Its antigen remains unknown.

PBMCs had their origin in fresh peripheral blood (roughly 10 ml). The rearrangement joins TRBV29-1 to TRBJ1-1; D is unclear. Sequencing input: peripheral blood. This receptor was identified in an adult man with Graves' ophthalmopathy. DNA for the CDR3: TGCAGCAAGGGATTGTCGGTCGCTTTCTTT. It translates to CSKGLSVAFF.